A selection of T cell receptor beta chains follows, all from one sample in a study of cytomegalovirus exposure and HLA in healthy donors. Profiled with immunoSEQ multiplex PCR; TCRdb holds only in-frame clones, not every one. Among approximately 210,000 clones listed, 60% to 80% were seen once. What was sequenced was PBMCs. The receptors shown here come from a male donor in good health and CMV-seronegative. CDR3s include the opening cysteine and the closing phenylalanine or tryptophan. D genes are given only for firm matches. Only part of the rows carry a size: once, few, many, or a class if the clone is expanded.

j_gene,abundance,d_gene,v_gene,CDR3aa,CDR3nt
TRBJ1-2,few,-,TRBV19,CASSIVDTNYGYTF,TGTGCCAGTAGTATAGTTGACACTAACTATGGCTACACCTTC
TRBJ2-7,-,-,TRBV7-3,CASSSDAGASYEQYF,TGTGCCAGCAGCTCCGACGCGGGGGCCTCCTACGAGCAGTACTTC
TRBJ1-6,few,-,TRBV5-6,CASSSQEDSPLHF,TGTGCCAGCAGCTCTCAAGAGGATTCACCCCTCCACTTT
TRBJ2-7,-,TRBD2,TRBV6-5,CASSWDSGSYEQYF,TGTGCCAGCAGTTGGGATAGCGGGAGTTACGAGCAGTACTTC
TRBJ2-5,-,-,TRBV29-1,CSVARGYAETQYF,TGCAGCGTTGCCAGAGGGTACGCAGAGACCCAGTACTTC
TRBJ1-1,-,-,TRBV29-1,CSGVNTEAFF,TGCAGCGGCGTGAACACTGAAGCTTTCTTT
TRBJ1-6,-,-,TRBV27,CASRVSSYNSPLHF,TGTGCCAGCAGGGTGAGCTCCTATAATTCACCCCTCCACTTT
TRBJ2-1,once,-,TRBV28,CASSPGVYNEQFF,TGTGCCAGCAGTCCCGGGGTTTACAATGAGCAGTTCTTC
TRBJ2-3,-,-,TRBV6-4,CASSLERGTDTQYF,TGTGCCAGCAGCTTGGAGCGGGGCACAGATACGCAGTATTTT
TRBJ2-1,-,TRBD2,TRBV25-1,CASSASGALNEQFF,TGTGCCAGCAGTGCTAGCGGAGCCTTGAATGAGCAGTTCTTC
TRBJ1-4,-,TRBD1,TRBV4-3,CASSTWTGLNEKLFF,TGCGCCAGCAGCACCTGGACAGGGCTTAATGAAAAACTGTTTTTT
TRBJ2-7,-,TRBD1,TRBV4-3,CASSPGTGDAYEQYF,TGCGCCAGCAGCCCAGGGACAGGGGATGCCTACGAGCAGTACTTC
TRBJ2-7,-,-,TRBV30,CAWSPMGPGTYEQYF,TGTGCCTGGAGTCCGATGGGCCCCGGGACCTACGAGCAGTACTTC
TRBJ2-2,few,TRBD2,TRBV18,CASSQGTTETGELFF,TGTGCCAGCTCACAGGGGACTACCGAAACCGGGGAGCTGTTTTTT
TRBJ1-2,-,TRBD1,TRBV18,CASSPLQDRGLGGYTF,TGTGCCAGCTCACCACTGCAGGACAGGGGGCTCGGAGGCTACACCTTC
TRBJ1-2,-,-,TRBV27,CASRRMQYNYGYTF,TGTGCCAGCAGGAGGATGCAGTATAACTATGGCTACACCTTC
TRBJ1-2,-,-,TRBV7-2,CASSLTKAPGGYTF,TGTGCCAGCAGCTTAACCAAGGCCCCAGGGGGCTACACCTTC
TRBJ2-7,-,-,TRBV9,CASSVQEGSYEQYF,TGTGCCAGCAGCGTACAGGAAGGATCCTACGAGCAGTACTTC
TRBJ1-5,-,-,TRBV27,CASSITGNQPQHF,TGTGCCAGCAGTATCACAGGGAATCAGCCCCAGCATTTT
TRBJ1-1,-,-,TRBV5-4,CASSLQGTEAFF,TGTGCCAGCAGCTTGCAGGGGACTGAAGCTTTCTTT
TRBJ2-7,-,TRBD1,TRBV14,CASSLQGLGYEQYF,TGTGCCAGCAGCCTACAGGGGTTGGGGTACGAGCAGTACTTC
TRBJ1-2,-,-,TRBV7-2,CASSRHGNYGYTF,TGTGCCAGCAGCCGACACGGTAACTATGGCTACACCTTC
TRBJ2-7,-,TRBD1,TRBV6-5,CASSSLGQGGDEQYF,TGTGCCAGCAGTTCCCTGGGACAGGGCGGCGACGAGCAGTACTTC
TRBJ1-1,-,TRBD1,TRBV13,CASSYIPPGQGNTEAFF,TGTGCCAGCAGCTATATCCCCCCGGGACAGGGGAACACTGAAGCTTTCTTT
TRBJ2-3,-,TRBD2,TRBV2,CASSEMASGGTDTQYF,TGTGCCAGCAGTGAAATGGCTAGCGGGGGGACTGATACGCAGTATTTT
TRBJ1-6,once,-,TRBV5-6,CASSLEGVSYNSPLHF,TGTGCCAGCAGCCTAGAGGGAGTCAGCTACAATTCACCCCTCCACTTT
TRBJ2-1,-,TRBD1,TRBV5-1,CASSLGDRGDYNEQFF,TGCGCCAGCAGCTTGGGGGACAGGGGTGACTACAATGAGCAGTTCTTC
TRBJ2-2,-,TRBD2,TRBV29-1,CSVSGGLTGELFF,TGCAGCGTTTCGGGGGGGCTGACCGGGGAGCTGTTTTTT
TRBJ1-2,few,TRBD1,TRBV28,CASRTGGLRYGYTF,TGTGCCAGCAGGACAGGGGGTTTGCGCTATGGCTACACCTTC
TRBJ2-6,few,TRBD1,TRBV6-4,CASSDSGGAGANVLTF,TGTGCCAGCAGTGACTCAGGGGGCGCTGGGGCCAACGTCCTGACTTTC
TRBJ2-1,-,TRBD2,TRBV9,CASSVVSTSGRGEQFF,TGTGCCAGCAGCGTAGTATCTACTAGCGGGAGAGGTGAGCAGTTCTTC
TRBJ2-1,once,TRBD2,TRBV9,CASSGRLAGGNEQFF,TGTGCCAGCAGCGGCCGACTAGCGGGGGGTAATGAGCAGTTCTTC
TRBJ2-1,once,TRBD2,TRBV5-4,CASSLSGGAGLNERFF,TGTGCCAGCAGCTTAAGCGGGGGGGCCGGGTTGAATGAGCGGTTCTTC
TRBJ2-7,-,-,TRBV6-5,CASRYRETSYEQYF,TGTGCCAGCAGATACCGGGAAACGTCCTACGAGCAGTACTTC
TRBJ2-1,-,TRBD1,TRBV19,CASSGTGTGGWGEQFF,TGTGCCAGTAGCGGAACCGGGACAGGGGGCTGGGGGGAGCAGTTCTTC
TRBJ2-2,-,TRBD2,TRBV7-2,CASSLTSGGYTGELFF,TGTGCCAGCAGCTTAACTAGCGGGGGGTACACCGGGGAGCTGTTTTTT
TRBJ1-1,-,-,TRBV18,CASSPINTEAFF,TGTGCCAGCTCACCTATAAACACTGAAGCTTTCTTT
TRBJ1-1,few,-,TRBV9,CASSALQGFGEAFF,TGTGCCAGCAGCGCCCTTCAGGGTTTCGGTGAAGCTTTCTTT
TRBJ2-1,-,-,TRBV9,CASSYGQTTYNEQFF,TGTGCCAGCAGCTACGGACAGACTACCTACAATGAGCAGTTCTTC
TRBJ2-3,few,TRBD1,TRBV9,CASSPRQGFADTQYF,TGTGCCAGCAGCCCACGACAGGGCTTCGCAGATACGCAGTATTTT
TRBJ2-5,once,TRBD1,TRBV6-5,CASSYDRGGETQYF,TGTGCCAGCAGTTACGACAGGGGGGGAGAGACCCAGTACTTC
TRBJ1-1,-,-,TRBV18,CASSPVQELNTEAFF,TGTGCCAGCTCACCAGTTCAGGAATTGAACACTGAAGCTTTCTTT
TRBJ1-5,-,TRBD1,TRBV4-1,CASSNEERGGQPQHF,TGCGCCAGCAGCAACGAGGAGAGAGGGGGCCAGCCCCAGCATTTT